This T cell receptor beta chain was observed in a study of patients and donors after allogeneic stem cell transplantation. This clonotype was observed a few times. Trimming stripped 7 bases from V and 0 bases from J, with 13 bases between. Germline lookup yields CDR1 MGHDK and CDR2 SYGVNS. The CDR3 runs to 14 residues. TCRdb re-analysed the RT-PCR reads in MiXCR, keeping a single row per CDR3 protein. The sample records approximately 150,000 distinct CDR3 sequences, 24% being singletons. The sample taken for sequencing was blood, either unsorted or a sorted T cell fraction (not recorded which). This TCR was sampled from a human donor who was either an allogeneic HSCT recipient or a stem cell or donor lymphocyte infusion donor (not recorded which). It is not recorded whose cells these are; they may come from a transplant donor. The J gene is TRBJ2-7, the V gene TRBV25-1, with D possibly being TRBD2 (6 bases). The CDR3 nucleotides read TGTGCCAGCACCACAACGACTAGCTCCTACGAGCAGTACTTC. It codes for CASTTTTSSYEQYF.